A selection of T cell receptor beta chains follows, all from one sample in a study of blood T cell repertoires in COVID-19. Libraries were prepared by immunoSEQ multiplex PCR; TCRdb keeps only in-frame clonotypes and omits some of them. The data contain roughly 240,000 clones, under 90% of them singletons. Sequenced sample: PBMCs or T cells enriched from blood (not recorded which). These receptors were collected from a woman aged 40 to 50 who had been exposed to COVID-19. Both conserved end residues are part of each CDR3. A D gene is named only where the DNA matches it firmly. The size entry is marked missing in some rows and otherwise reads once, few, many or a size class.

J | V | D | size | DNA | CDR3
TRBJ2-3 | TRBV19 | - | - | TGTGCCAGTAGTGCCCTTACTAGCACAGATACGCAGTATTTT | CASSALTSTDTQYF
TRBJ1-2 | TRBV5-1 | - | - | TGCGCCAGCAGCTTGGCCACGGGGGGATATGGCTACACCTTC | CASSLATGGYGYTF
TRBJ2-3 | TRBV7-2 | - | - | TGTGCCAGCAGCTTAACCCCTAGAGGCGCAGATACGCAGTATTTT | CASSLTPRGADTQYF
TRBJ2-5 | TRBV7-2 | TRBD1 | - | TGTGCCAGCAGCACCCGGGCCGCTGACAGGGGTGAGACCCAGTACTTC | CASSTRAADRGETQYF
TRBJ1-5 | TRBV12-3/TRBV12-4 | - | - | TGTGCCAGCAGTATTCTAAACCAGCCCCAGCATTTT | CASSILNQPQHF
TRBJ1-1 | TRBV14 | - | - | TGTGCCAGCAGCGCCCGATCAGGGTTCGACACTGAAGCTTTCTTT | CASSARSGFDTEAFF
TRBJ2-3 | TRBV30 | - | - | TGTGCCTGGAGCGCCGAGGGTTCTACGCAGTATTTT | CAWSAEGSTQYF
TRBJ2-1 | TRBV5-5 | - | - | TGTGCCAGCAGCTTGAGGGGGGGCGCGTCAGAGCAGTTCTTC | CASSLRGGASEQFF
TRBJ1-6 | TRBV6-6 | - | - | TGTGCCAGCATTCCGAGGGTTGAAGGTAATTCACCCCTCCACTTT | CASIPRVEGNSPLHF
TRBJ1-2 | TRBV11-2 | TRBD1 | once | TGTGCCAGCAGCATAACAGGGGGAGGAACTGGCTACACCTTC | CASSITGGGTGYTF
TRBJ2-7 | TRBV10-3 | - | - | TGTGCCACCTCGGGAAGCTACGAGCAGTACTTC | CATSGSYEQYF
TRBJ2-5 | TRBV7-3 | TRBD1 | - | TGTGCCAGCAGCTCGGACAGGGGGGGAGAGACCCAGTACTTC | CASSSDRGGETQYF
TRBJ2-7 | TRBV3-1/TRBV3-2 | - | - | TGTGCCAGCAGCCAAGGTATTGCCACCGCAGGGGACGAGCAGTACTTC | CASSQGIATAGDEQYF
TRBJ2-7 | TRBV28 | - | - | TGTGCCAGCAGCCCCCGCCCAGCAGGGCGCGAGCAGTACTTC | CASSPRPAGREQYF
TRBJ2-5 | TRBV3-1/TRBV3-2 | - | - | TGTGCCAGCAGCCAGCTAGCGATGGAGACCCAGTACTTC | CASSQLAMETQYF
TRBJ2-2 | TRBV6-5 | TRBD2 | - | TGTGCCAGCACCGCGACTAGCGGCTCCCGGGAGCTGTTTTTT | CASTATSGSRELFF
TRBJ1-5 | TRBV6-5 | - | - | TGTGCCAGCAGTTACTCAGGGGCAGCAAATCAGCCCCAGCATTTT | CASSYSGAANQPQHF
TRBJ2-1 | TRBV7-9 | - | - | TGTGCCAGCAGCTTAGGAACCTCAGGGGTCTATGAGCAGTTCTTC | CASSLGTSGVYEQFF
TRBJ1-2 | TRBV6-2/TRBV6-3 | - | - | TGTGCCAGCAGTTATGCGGGGTTCGGCTACACCTTC | CASSYAGFGYTF
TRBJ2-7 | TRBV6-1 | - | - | TGTGCCAGCAGTGAAGATGTTGGTAGGTGGACAGTCTACTACGAGCAGTACTTC | CASSEDVGRWTVYYEQYF
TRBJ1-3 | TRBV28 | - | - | TGTGCCAGCAGTTCCCCTGAGGATTCTGGAAACACCATATATTTT | CASSSPEDSGNTIYF
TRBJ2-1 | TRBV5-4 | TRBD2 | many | TGTGCCAGCAGCTTGGGTAGCGGGGGGGTCACCTACAATGAGCAGTTCTTC | CASSLGSGGVTYNEQFF
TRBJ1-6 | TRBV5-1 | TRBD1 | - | TGCGCCAGCAGCGTGGACAGGGATCTACCCCTCCACTTT | CASSVDRDLPLHF
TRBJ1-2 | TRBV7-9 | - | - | TGTGCCAGCAGCCTCGACAAGTATGGCTACACCTTC | CASSLDKYGYTF
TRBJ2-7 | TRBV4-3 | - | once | TGCGCCAGCAGCCAAGAGGAGGGGCTACGGTCGGGGGAGCAGTACTTC | CASSQEEGLRSGEQYF
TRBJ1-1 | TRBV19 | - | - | TGTGCCAGTAGTGGGCCTATCAAAGGCGCTGAAGCTTTCTTT | CASSGPIKGAEAFF
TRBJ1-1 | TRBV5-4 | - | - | TGTGCCAGCAGCCGCGCCCTAGGGAGAGCTTTCTTT | CASSRALGRAFF
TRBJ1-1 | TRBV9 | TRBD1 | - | TGTGCCAGCAGCACAAGTCAAACAGGGGCGGGCACTGAAGCTTTCTTT | CASSTSQTGAGTEAFF
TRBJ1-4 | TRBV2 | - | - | TGTGCCAGCTCCTTATCCGTCGGTCCTAATGAAAAACTGTTTTTT | CASSLSVGPNEKLFF
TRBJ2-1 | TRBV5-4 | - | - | TGTGCCAGCAGCTTGGAGGAGGGCCGATCGGAGCAGTTCTTC | CASSLEEGRSEQFF
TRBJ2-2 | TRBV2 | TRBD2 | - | TGTGCCAGCAGTACAAGGGGAGCGGGGGGGACCGGGGAGCTGTTTTTT | CASSTRGAGGTGELFF
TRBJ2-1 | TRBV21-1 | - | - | TGTGCCAGCAGAGGACAGGGGGATGAGCAGTTCTTC | CASRGQGDEQFF
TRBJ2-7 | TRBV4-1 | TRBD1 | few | TGCGCCAGCAGTCAACAGGGGGCAAAGTACTTC | CASSQQGAKYF
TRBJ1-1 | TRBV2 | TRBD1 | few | TGTGCCAGCAGCGGGGACAGGGCGAGAGCTTTCTTT | CASSGDRARAFF
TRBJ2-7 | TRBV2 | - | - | TGTGCCAGCAACCCAAGGACAGCTTCCTACGAGCAGTACTTC | CASNPRTASYEQYF
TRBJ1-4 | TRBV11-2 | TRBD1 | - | TGTGCCAGCAGCCTAGCAGGACAGGGGGAAAAACTGTTTTTT | CASSLAGQGEKLFF
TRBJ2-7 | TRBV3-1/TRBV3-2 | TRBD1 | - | TGTGCCAGCAGCCTACAGGGGTCGGGTGATACGTGGGAGCAGTACTTC | CASSLQGSGDTWEQYF
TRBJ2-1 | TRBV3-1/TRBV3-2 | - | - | TGTGCCAGCAGCCAGACTCCGTACAATGAGCAGTTCTTC | CASSQTPYNEQFF
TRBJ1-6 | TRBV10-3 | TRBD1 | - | TGTGCCATCCGGGGACAGGAAGATTCACCCCTCCACTTT | CAIRGQEDSPLHF
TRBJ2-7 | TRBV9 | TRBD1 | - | TGTGCCAGCAGAAAGGACAGGGGGAGCTCCTACGAGCAGTACTTC | CASRKDRGSSYEQYF
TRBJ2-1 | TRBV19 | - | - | TGTGCCAGTAGTTGGTCCGGGGGAAGCTCCTACAATGAGCAGTTCTTC | CASSWSGGSSYNEQFF
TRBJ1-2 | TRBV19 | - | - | TGTGCCAGTAGTATTTCTCCCGGCGGGAACTATGGCTACACCTTC | CASSISPGGNYGYTF
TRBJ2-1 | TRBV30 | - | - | TGTGCCTGGAGGGGGGCGGGCTCCTACAATGAGCAGTTCTTC | CAWRGAGSYNEQFF
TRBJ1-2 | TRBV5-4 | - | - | TGTGCCAGCAGCTTCGGTTCTAACTATGGCTACACCTTC | CASSFGSNYGYTF
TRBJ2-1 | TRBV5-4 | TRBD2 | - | TGTGCCAGCAGCCCCGTCGGACTAGCGGCTTCCTACAATGAGCAGTTCTTC | CASSPVGLAASYNEQFF
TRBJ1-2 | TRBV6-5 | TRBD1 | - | TGTGCCAGCAGCACAGGGGAGTATGGCTACACCTTC | CASSTGEYGYTF
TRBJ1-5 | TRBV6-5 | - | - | TGTGCCAGCTTACCACACAGCATTCAGGGAGGGCCCCAGCATTTT | CASLPHSIQGGPQHF
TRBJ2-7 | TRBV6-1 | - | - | TGTGCCAGCAGTTCGACTCAAACTCACTCCTACGAGCAGTACTTC | CASSSTQTHSYEQYF
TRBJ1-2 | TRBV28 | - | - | TGTGCCAGCAGTTCACCGGACAGAGTCTATGGCTACACCTTC | CASSSPDRVYGYTF
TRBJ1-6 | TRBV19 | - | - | TGTGCCAGTAGGGTACGGGGGGGCCCTAATTCACCCCTCCACTTT | CASRVRGGPNSPLHF
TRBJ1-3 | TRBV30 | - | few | TGTGCCTGGAGCGCCGGCGGGACCATATATTTT | CAWSAGGTIYF
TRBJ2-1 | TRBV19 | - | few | TGTGCCAGTAGTGGTACCGGGACTTACAATGAGCAGTTCTTC | CASSGTGTYNEQFF
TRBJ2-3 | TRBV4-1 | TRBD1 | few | TGCGCCAGCAGCCAAGATAACATGGGACAGGGGGATACGCAGTATTTT | CASSQDNMGQGDTQYF
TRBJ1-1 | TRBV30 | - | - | TGTGCCTGGAGTGTACAGGGCACTGAAGCTTTCTTT | CAWSVQGTEAFF